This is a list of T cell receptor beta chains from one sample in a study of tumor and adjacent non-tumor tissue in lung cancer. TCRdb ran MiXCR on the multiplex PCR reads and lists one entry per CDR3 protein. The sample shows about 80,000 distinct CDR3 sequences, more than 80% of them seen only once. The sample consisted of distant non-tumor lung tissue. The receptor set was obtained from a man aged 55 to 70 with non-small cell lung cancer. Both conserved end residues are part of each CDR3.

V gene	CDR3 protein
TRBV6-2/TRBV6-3	CASSPLKETQYF
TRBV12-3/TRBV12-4	CANSSIAGPWYQETQYF
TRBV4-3	CAISQGPGPQETQYF
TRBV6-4	CGSSERGGSDTQYF
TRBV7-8	CASSLENRAYEQYF
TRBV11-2	CASGQDAQGYNEQFF
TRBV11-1	CASSLSRLVGCNNEQFF
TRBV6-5	CASRQGPLILF
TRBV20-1	CSVREKKGANNQPQHF
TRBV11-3	CACSLGTSGGSQETHYF
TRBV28	CASSLFYTGKWCQPQYF
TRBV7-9	CASSFPRNTEAFF
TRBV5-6	CASILPQGSEAFF
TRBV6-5	CASRRDNVHEAQYF
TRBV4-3	CTSSVNRTYNEQFF
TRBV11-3	CDSSIQGADAQYF
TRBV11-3	CANSSDFRVELFF
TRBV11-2	CASSSTKWGPEETQYF
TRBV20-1	CSAAGLAKETQYF
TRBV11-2	CANSFDGSSNQPQHF
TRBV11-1	CARSLVGGQSYNGQFF
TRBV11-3	CANNLGMWSEQYF
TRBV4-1	CASSHGRGPNYGYTF
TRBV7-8	CASNFPGQGVNTGELFF
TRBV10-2	CASRVTSSSCNEQFF
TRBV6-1	CASSPRLPSSENQYF
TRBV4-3	CASSQDGANNEKLFF
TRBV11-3	CASSHRGAGGYRAGELLF
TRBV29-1	CSVEDGSSGETQYF
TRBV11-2	CVSSEGGRSTGELLF
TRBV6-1	CPSGVQGRSEQFF
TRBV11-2	CASSSTLGGPNETQYF
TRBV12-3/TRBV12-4	CANSATGTGYEQFF
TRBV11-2	CASNLGTVVRDTEAFF
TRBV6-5	CVSSYRGTGRKTEAFF
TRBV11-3	CASSLRTVKSYDQYF
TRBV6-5	CTSSLAGASSRANVLTF
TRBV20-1	CSAPSPGVAGGSYNEQFF
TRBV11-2	CASSPSRGPLRGDDFF
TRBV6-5	CASSLAGSSSGANVLTF
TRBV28	CATLIGWLQETQYF
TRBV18	CASSPSSGGQETQYF
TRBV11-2	CDSSSTGIGTEAFF
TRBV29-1	CNVEHPEGGRGAKNIQYF
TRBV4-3	CTSQTGTGTGELFF
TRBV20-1	CSARDTGGVYEQFF